Below, one TCR beta chain is given with its context. The antigen remains undetermined. CDR3 size: 11 residues. The ends were cut back, 1 base at V and 3 bases at J, with 1 base in the middle. The germline gives CDR1 MDHEN, CDR2 SYDVKM. These data originate in a study of T cell responses to AZD1222 COVID-19 vaccine. Study results and limitations: Females outnumbered males among donors, who were mostly white British; clonal diversity was possibly underestimated. With dominance at 160-218 and 743-854, vaccine-associated CD4 TCRs spanned spike. Per reports, nearly half of all spike-specific TCRs target regions that are unmutated in variants.

The table came from immunoSEQ multiplex PCR; TCRdb's copy has only in-frame clones and leaves some out. This table holds tens of thousands of clones, more than 60% found once. The sequence was collected from an adult in good health. The genes are TRBV28 and TRBJ2-7; the D is unclear. The material sequenced was peripheral blood, taken on day 0 of MenACWY control vaccination. In DNA, the CDR3 is TGTGCCAGCAGTTTATTCTACGAGCAGTACTTC. Its translation is CASSLFYEQYF.